The clone carrying this TCR beta chain was recorded once. Antigen unknown. These data originate in a study of T cell responses to AZD1222 COVID-19 vaccine. Findings and limits, study-wide: In a largely white British group with more females than males, clonal diversity was possibly underestimated. Spike-wide vaccine-associated CD4 TCRs dominated at 160-218 and 743-854.

Sequenced by immunoSEQ multiplex PCR; TCRdb stores in-frame clones only, minus some. The sample shows about 180,000 clones, 87% of them seen only once. V shed 4 bases and J shed 4 bases, with 12 bases lying between them. Per germline, CDR1 SGDLS and CDR2 YYNGEE. This CDR3 comprises 14 residues. The sample consisted of peripheral blood, taken on day 0 of AZD1222 vaccination. The clonotype originates from an adult in good health. The V gene is TRBV9, the J gene TRBJ2-1, with D perhaps TRBD1 or TRBD2 (5 bases each). CDR3 nucleotides: TGTGCCAGCAGCCCCGGGACCGGATACAATGAGCAGTTCTTC. Its translation is CASSPGTGYNEQFF.